A single sample gave rise to the 17 T cell receptor beta chains below, sequenced in a study of T cell responses to AZD1222 COVID-19 vaccine (dated by TCRdb to the early 2020s). The library was prepared using the immunoSEQ multiplex PCR assay. TCRdb took this table from immuneACCESS and kept in-frame rearrangements with V and J called. Such tables lack part of the clones; where checked against another copy, unresolved V genes explain under half of the gap, and the rest is unexplained. For this sample there are roughly 140,000 clones; approximately 90% appear just once. In total, the top ten clones hold roughly 1.7% of the sample. Explained via the paper, the time point label denotes: baseline before first vaccination. The sample here was peripheral blood, taken on day 0 of AZD1222 vaccination. The receptors derive from an adult in good health.

The chain carries TRBV19 and TRBJ2-1; a possible D gene is TRBD2 (5 bases). The germline V and J ends were trimmed by 5 bases and 0 bases, with 11 bases remaining between them. Germline loops: CDR1 LNHDA, CDR2 SQIVND (reference sequence). The CDR3 length is 15 residues. CDR3: CASSQDGDSYNEQFF. The CDR3 DNA reads as TGTGCCAGTAGTCAGGACGGGGACTCCTACAATGAGCAGTTCTTC.

This chain joins TRBV19 and TRBJ2-1; D assignment may be TRBD1 or TRBD2 (5 bases each). The CDR3 is 16 amino acids. V dropped 5 bases and J dropped 4 bases, with 18 bases sitting between them. Germline loops: CDR1 LNHDA, CDR2 SQIVND (reference sequence). CDR3 in DNA: TGTGCCAGTAGTGCCACAGGACTCCCCACTTACAATGAGCAGTTCTTC. The encoded protein is CASSATGLPTYNEQFF. The variable domain in full, completed from reference TRBV19 and TRBJ2-1, reads DGGITQSPKYLFRKEGQNVTLSCEQNLNHDAMYWYRQDPGQGLRLIYYSQIVNDFQKGDIAEGYSVSREKKESFPLTVTSAQKNPTAFYLCASSATGLPTYNEQFFGPGTRLTVL.

This clone was recorded only once. The chain is built from TRBV19 and TRBJ1-1; TRBD1 is a possible D gene (6 bases). Deletions cut 3 bases from V and 2 bases from J, with 10 bases between. In germline, CDR1 is LNHDA, CDR2 SQIVND (reference sequence). This CDR3 has 14 amino acids. CDR3: CASSIMGANTEAFF. The CDR3 DNA sequence: TGTGCCAGTAGTATCATGGGGGCCAACACTGAAGCTTTCTTT.

This chain uses TRBV6-5 with TRBJ1-5, with TRBD1 matching over 8 bases. Germline-derived CDR1 and CDR2 are MNHEY and SVGAGI. With V trimmed by 10 bases and J by 6 bases, 11 bases remained unmatched. The CDR3 consists of 14 residues. CDR3 loop: CATSNQGAGQPQHF. The CDR3 region has the DNA TGTGCCACCTCAAATCAGGGGGCGGGTCAGCCCCAGCATTTT.

V usage is TRBV7-2 and J usage is TRBJ1-2; 8 nucleotides match TRBD1. CDR3 length: 14 residues. The germline CDR1 and CDR2 sequences are SGHTA and FQGNSA. V was clipped by 5 bases and J by 10 bases; unmatched bases: 12. The CDR3 region has the DNA TGTGCCAGCAGCCAAACAACGCCAGGGGGCGCCTACACCTTC. Translating gives CASSQTTPGGAYTF.

The chain links TRBV27 to TRBJ1-1, with D perhaps TRBD1 (5 bases). From germline, CDR1 is MNHEY and CDR2 SMNVEV (reference sequence). The CDR3 contains 13 residues. V was pared by 2 bases and J by 4 bases, with 8 bases between. Written as DNA, the CDR3 is TGTGCCAGCAGTTTAGAGGGGCTCACTGAAGCTTTCTTT. Protein: CASSLEGLTEAFF.

The CDR3 region has the DNA TGTGCCAGCAGCTTCGGGCAGACAAACTACGAGCAGTACTTC. Translating gives CASSFGQTNYEQYF. The V and J genes are TRBV5-4 and TRBJ2-7; D is undetermined. Germline V lookup: CDR1 SGHNT, CDR2 YYREEE (reference sequence). This CDR3 is 14 amino acids long. Between the trimmed V and J ends, which lost 2 bases and 3 bases, there was a span of 12 bases.

The chain is built from TRBV9 and TRBJ2-1; unclear D gene. The CDR3 has 15 residues. The germline V gene encodes CDR1 SGDLS and CDR2 YYNGEE. With 3 bases removed from V and 9 bases from J, the gap between germline ends came to 19 bases. This CDR3 is CASSATRDSAGEQFF. As DNA, the CDR3 is TGTGCCAGCAGCGCCACCCGCGACTCCGCCGGTGAGCAGTTCTTC.

The chain recombines TRBV3-1 (or the pseudogene TRBV3-2) with TRBJ2-3; tentative D call: TRBD2 (5 bases). The V end lost 2 bases, the J end lost 1 base, and 16 bases lay between the germline ends. The CDR3 length is 17 residues. Germline CDR1 is LGHDT and CDR2 is YNNKEL (reference sequence). The CDR3 here is CASSQYGRRIRTDTQYF. Written as DNA, the CDR3 is TGTGCCAGCAGCCAATATGGTCGGAGGATCCGCACAGATACGCAGTATTTT.

This clone was picked up one time. In DNA, the CDR3 is TGTGCCAGCAGCCGGGGAGGGTGGTACAATGAGCAGTTCTTC. Amino acid sequence: CASSRGGWYNEQFF. The chain combines TRBV6-5 with TRBJ2-1, with 7 bases aligning to TRBD2. V lost 6 bases, J lost 4 bases, and 6 bases stayed unmatched. The CDR3 loop spans 14 amino acids. CDR1 is MNHEY and CDR2 is SVGAGI in the germline V gene.

This chain uses TRBV5-6 with TRBJ1-1, with TRBD1 matching 7 bases. The length of the CDR3 is 17 residues. The germline V gene encodes CDR1 SGHDT and CDR2 YYEEEE. The junction had 15 bases not matched to a gene; V was cut back by 3 bases and J by 4 bases. This chain's CDR3 is CASSSLGGGLGRTEAFF. In DNA form, the CDR3 reads TGTGCCAGCAGCTCCCTCGGAGGGGGCCTCGGTCGCACTGAAGCTTTCTTT.

This clone showed up just a few times. The gene calls are TRBV5-1 and TRBJ2-3, with D perhaps matching TRBD2 (6 bases). Per germline, CDR1 SGHRS and CDR2 YFSETQ. V was pared by 0 bases and J by 2 bases, with 16 bases between. The CDR3 covers 17 residues. This chain's CDR3 is CASSLVPSVTSTDTQYF. The CDR3 DNA sequence: TGCGCCAGCAGCTTGGTCCCTAGCGTAACCTCCACAGATACGCAGTATTTT.

The chain employs TRBV5-1 and TRBJ2-7; TRBD2 agrees at 7 bases. The trim removed 5 bases at V and 2 bases at J, leaving 10 bases unmatched. This CDR3 is built from 15 residues. Germline CDR1 reads SGHRS; CDR2 reads YFSETQ. DNA for the CDR3: TGCGCCAGCAGTTGGGGGAGGGGAGGCGCCTACGAGCAGTACTTC. Its protein is CASSWGRGGAYEQYF. The variable domain in full, completed from reference TRBV5-1 and TRBJ2-7, reads KAGVTQTPRYLIKTRGQQVTLSCSPISGHRSVSWYQQTPGQGLQFLFEYFSETQRNKGNFPGRFSGRQFSNSRSEMNVSTLELGDSALYLCASSWGRGGAYEQYFGPGTRLTVT.

With regard to this clone: This sample includes further DNA sequences coding for the same CDR3. The chain joins TRBV7-3 to TRBJ2-5; no reliable D call. CDR1 and CDR2 from the germline V gene are SGHTA and FQGTGA. The CDR3 is made up of 14 amino acids. V shed 5 bases and J shed 1 base, with 11 bases lying between them. Here the CDR3 DNA reads TGTGCCAGCAGCCCATCTGGTCCCCAAGAGACCCAGTACTTC. Translation: CASSPSGPQETQYF.

This chain connects TRBV15 to TRBJ2-1; D may be TRBD1 or TRBD2 (7 bases each). The CDR3 extends over 16 amino acids. Trimming took off 3 bases at V and 2 bases at J, with 14 bases between the two ends. Germline assignment: CDR1 LNHNV and CDR2 YYDKDF (reference sequence). DNA for the CDR3: TGTGCCACCAGCAGGGGACAGCGGGGAACCTACAATGAGCAGTTCTTC. This encodes CATSRGQRGTYNEQFF.

This clone was observed a handful of times. V is TRBV25-1 and J is TRBJ1-1; D is unclear. Trimming pared 2 bases from V and 11 bases from J, leaving 15 bases between. The germline V gene has CDR1 MGHDK and CDR2 SYGVNS. The CDR3 loop spans 13 amino acids. This chain's CDR3 is CASSEDLGNLAFF. DNA of the CDR3: TGTGCCAGCAGTGAAGATCTAGGGAATCTGGCTTTCTTT.

This chain links TRBV6-5 with TRBJ2-7; D is unclear. Trimming shortened V by 4 bases and J by 3 bases, and 10 bases separated the two germline ends. This CDR3 contains 13 residues. The germline V gene has CDR1 MNHEY and CDR2 SVGAGI. CDR3 loop: CASSSVGNYEQYF. CDR3 sequence (DNA): TGTGCCAGCAGTTCAGTAGGGAACTACGAGCAGTACTTC.